This entry describes one TCR beta chain. The clone's antigen remains unknown. One base away there is no much larger clone; base qualities are not given. This record comes from a study of long-term antiretroviral therapy in people with HIV (dated by TCRdb to between 2021 and 2022). The study in broad terms: Collection of the earliest samples took place about a decade ahead of the 2015 WHO recommendation for immediate ART, at a time when ART was typically delayed until CD4 counts fell. This retrospective serial study examined whether starting ART and sustained HIV suppression were associated with changes in the composition and diversity of the TRB repertoire in peripheral blood. A total of over 150 cryopreserved PBMC samples came from a few dozen adults with confirmed HIV infection and were collected serially over a mean of roughly six years (range 1-12). Of the roughly 30 participants with HIV, roughly 10 were female. No cross-contamination during QIAcube processing was shown when test extractions of a monoclonal T-cell line were performed alongside about 30 polyclonal samples. Broader findings and caveats from the paper: At every time point, the repertoire was dominated by expanded TRB clones first identified before ART initiation, although this dominance fluctuated and, in many PLHIV, declined after ART. A significant increase in TRB diversity was found to be associated with ART initiation, although TRB diversity was observed to remain significantly below that of transplant donor controls even after long-term ART. The samples span the years 2004 to 2017, and the ART regimens used may be less effective than current regimens. No data were available on ART adherence, viral resistance or therapy changes, limiting inferences about post-ART repertoire changes. Because cell numbers in pre-ART samples were limited, unsorted PBMC were profiled instead of sorted CD4+ and CD8+ T cells. Limited PBMC availability meant only the TCR beta chain was sequenced, without alpha chain pairing. HIV repertoires had narrower CDR3 length ranges than controls, and the network structure suggested an antigen-experienced repertoire that shifted only slightly toward naive after ART.

CDR1 and CDR2 are drawn from the germline V gene: SGDLS, YYNGEE. V lost 0 bases and J lost 5 bases; the stretch between them is 12 bases long. The cysteine opens and the phenylalanine closes a CDR3 of 15 amino acids. Only the CDR3 DNA stays, 45 bases, in frame from base 1. Participants were included only if at least one PBMC sample before ART initiation and at least two post-ART samples were available. All participants with HIV were treated in the United States of America. Before DNA extraction, cryopreserved samples containing roughly 0.85-11 million PBMC were thawed and washed. At the time of the earliest PBMC sample, participants with HIV were aged between about 20 and 60 years. Per participant, PBMC samples came from 1-4 timepoints prior to ART initiation and 2-8 timepoints following ART initiation, for a median of 7 samples. For every participant, serial HIV viral load, CD4+ T-cell count, ART history and demographic data were obtained. Genomic DNA was extracted from unsorted PBMC with a Qiagen kit on a QIAcube, with processing performed in batches of 12 samples.

The immunoSEQ hsTCRB v3.0 assay was used at survey level resolution for TRB variable region sequencing. TRB sequencing targeted a depth of about 40,000-50,000 T-cell genomes per sample. TRB libraries were pooled and sequenced on an Illumina MiSeq using a v3 150-cycle kit. On the authors' methods: Repertoire analysis was performed in R inside a reproducible Nextflow workflow that covered QC, data transformation and analysis. LymphoSeq2, an R package for exploring AIRR-Seq data, was used to implement the custom analyses. A handful of samples yielding fewer than 5000 total TRB sequences were excluded, leaving around 200 analyzed HIV repertoires. Among the 170 to 200 retained HIV repertoires, 59 were collected before ART initiation and under 150 after ART initiation. Repertoires were downsampled to 5000 TRB nucleotide sequences, with summary statistics averaged over 100 downsampling iterations. TRB sequences were retained for analysis only if CDR3 regions of at least seven amino acids were present. Two measures captured diversity: a Shannon entropy-derived clonality score and the Gini coefficient. In repertoire networks, the top 5000 CDR3 amino acid sequences were linked whenever an edit distance of one separated two sequences. For TRB CDR3 amino acid sequences, antigen specificity groups and MHC restriction were predicted with GLIPH2. Known CMV, EBV, HIV or tissue antigen associations were flagged by matching CDR3 amino acid sequences against VDJdb and McPAS-TCR. Pre-ART, post-ART and control groups were compared with Wilcoxon signed-rank tests and Holm-Bonferroni correction. TCRdb mirrors the immuneACCESS table, restricted to in-frame sequences. Some clones are absent from its copies; in checked studies, under half trace to an unresolved V gene, and the reason for the others is unknown. V and J calls and clone size are those listed in that table; D and trimming were worked out from the DNA. The sample table lists fewer than 45,000 clones, 65% to 90% of them with a count of one. Less than 15% of the sample goes to the ten largest clones.

The chain is made from TRBV9 and TRBJ2-1; TRBD2 might be the D gene, on 5 matching bases. The clonotype was recovered from a man aged 18 to 35 with HIV. Sequenced material: unsorted PBMCs, taken 0.3 years after starting antiretroviral therapy. The CDR3 is CASSVVAGQNNEQFF. Here is the DNA: TGTGCCAGCAGCGTAGTCGCGGGCCAAAACAATGAGCAGTTCTTC. The variable domain in full, with residues beyond the CDR3 obtained from the reference TRBV9 and TRBJ2-1 genes, is DSGVTQTPKHLITATGQRVTLRCSPRSGDLSVYWYQQSLDQGLQFLIQYYNGEERAKGNILERFSAQQFPDLHSELNLSSLELGDSALYFCASSVVAGQNNEQFFGPGTRLTVL.